Each of the 5 T cell receptor beta chains below was sequenced from the same sample in a study of tumour-infiltrating T cells in Burkitt lymphoma. Sequencing used immunoSEQ multiplex PCR; TCRdb keeps in-frame clones, though not all of them. The data show thousands of clones, with around 86% seen just once and around 5.8% held by the top ten. Sample: tumor tissue. These receptors originate from a human donor with diffuse large B-cell lymphoma.

The V call is TRBV13, the J call TRBJ2-7; D is undetermined. Between the trimmed V and J ends, which lost 0 bases and 5 bases, there was a span of 11 bases. This CDR3 region has 14 residues. Germline CDR1 reads PRHDT; CDR2 reads FYEKMQ (reference sequence). The CDR3, as DNA: TGTGCCAGCAGCTTAGGCCTCCGGCAGAACGAGCAGTACTTC. This gives the protein CASSLGLRQNEQYF. Full variable domain (missing parts from reference TRBV13 and TRBJ2-7): AAGVIQSPRHLIKEKRETATLKCYPIPRHDTVYWYQQGPGQDPQFLISFYEKMQSDKGSIPDRFSAQQFSDYHSELNMSSLELGDSALYFCASSLGLRQNEQYFGPGTRLTVT.

The chain links TRBV5-3 to TRBJ2-3; the D call may be TRBD1 or TRBD2 (5 bases each). TRBV5-3 is classed as an ORF, of uncertain function. Trimming cost V 5 bases and J 4 bases, with 20 bases left between them. The CDR3 runs 16 residues. Here the CDR3 reads CARRGNGAIGPDTQYF. The CDR3 region has the DNA TGTGCCAGAAGGGGGAACGGGGCCATAGGCCCAGATACGCAGTATTTT.

CDR3 protein: CASSTTSGGAGGFEQFF. The DNA of the CDR3 is TGCGCCAGCAGCACAACTAGCGGGGGGGCAGGAGGGTTTGAGCAGTTCTTC. The chain carries TRBV5-1 and TRBJ2-1; 13 nucleotides line up with TRBD2. The V segment lost 4 bases and the J segment 9 bases; nucleotides outside the gene matches: 13. From germline, CDR1 is SGHRS and CDR2 YFSETQ. The CDR3 is 17 amino acids.

This chain joins TRBV27 and TRBJ2-7, with D perhaps TRBD1 (6 bases). The V end lost 4 bases, the J end lost 2 bases, and 12 bases lay between the germline ends. The length of the CDR3 is 14 residues. Germline CDR1 is MNHEY and CDR2 is SMNVEV (reference sequence). For the CDR3, the DNA is TGTGCCAGCAGTTCCTCGACAGGCGCCTACGAGCAGTACTTC. This gives the protein CASSSSTGAYEQYF.

This chain uses TRBV7-2 with TRBJ2-7; no clear D. Looked up from germline, CDR1 is SGHTA and CDR2 is FQGNSA. The CDR3 consists of 14 residues. V lost 4 bases, J lost 0 bases, and 10 bases lay in between. CDR3 loop: CASSSWVDSYEQYF. Here the CDR3 DNA reads TGTGCCAGCAGCTCCTGGGTTGACTCCTACGAGCAGTACTTC.